This TCR beta chain is drawn from a study of shared clonotypes between healthy human individuals. The length of the CDR3 is 14 residues. Germline V gene sequence: CDR1 MNHNS, CDR2 SASEGT. Trimming pared 2 bases from V and 7 bases from J, leaving 9 bases between. At deep level, the assay was performed. Original processing notes: ImmunoSEQ only sent back junction sequences with no quality scores, so filtering was done differently. The assay was immunoSEQ multiplex PCR, and TCRdb's table has in-frame clones only and misses some. The DNA was the basis for D and trimming; V, J and clone size are from that table. The sample lists millions of clones, around nine tenths occurring once.

This TCR was sampled from a man younger than 35 in good health. The rearrangement links TRBV6-1 to TRBJ1-6, with D possibly matching TRBD1 (6 bases). The specimen sequenced was naive CD4+ T cells sorted from blood. Sample subset: CD45RA+ positively selected. CDR3 DNA sequence: TGTGCCAGCAGTGAAACAGGGATGAATTCACCCCTCCACTTT. Residues: CASSETGMNSPLHF.